Each of the 26 T cell receptor beta chains below was sequenced from the same sample in a study of human T cells and chemical hapten exposure. Time point defined: pre-sensitization, week 0. Treatment of the sample: therapeutic diphenylcyclopropenone sensitization with weekly scalp DPC. Using its own MiXCR run on the RACE reads, TCRdb lists one record per CDR3 protein. Here the sample spans about 290,000 distinct CDR3 sequences, approximately 7.5% being singletons. The material was whole blood, obtained in connection with sensitization to the hapten diphenylcyclopropenone (DPC). The receptors originated from a young man with alopecia areata. Some clones in this sample may be carry-over from other donors' samples.

V is TRBV7-3 and J is TRBJ2-3; D uncertain. Trimming removed 3 bases from V and 5 bases from J, with 12 bases in between. CDR3 size: 14 residues. CDR1 SGHTA and CDR2 FQGTGA come from the germline V gene. The CDR3 spells CASSFGRSRDTQYF. As DNA, the CDR3 is TGTGCCAGCAGCTTCGGCAGATCCCGAGATACGCAGTATTTT.

At least ten counts were recorded for this clonotype. The chain recombines TRBV4-2 with TRBJ2-5, with D maybe TRBD1 (6 bases). The CDR3 runs to 15 residues. V was clipped by 2 bases and J by 3 bases, with 13 bases between them. Per the germline V gene, CDR1 is LGHNA and CDR2 is YNFKEQ. Here the CDR3 reads CASSQNRAEEETQYF. As DNA, the CDR3 is TGTGCCAGCAGCCAAAACAGGGCAGAAGAAGAGACCCAGTACTTC.

The sample holds many counts of this clonotype. V and J are TRBV7-9 and TRBJ2-3; 10 bases match TRBD2. Germline loops: CDR1 SEHNR, CDR2 FQNEAQ (reference sequence). Trimming at V came to 6 bases and at J to 4 bases, leaving 7 bases not matched to a gene. This CDR3 has 15 amino acids. CDR3 coding DNA: TGTGCCAGCAGGAAAAGCGGGGGGGCCTCAGATACGCAGTATTTT. This codes for CASRKSGGASDTQYF.

This chain uses TRBV29-1 with TRBJ2-3; 10 bases match TRBD2. The CDR3 extends over 13 amino acids. The J segment lost 8 bases and the V segment lost 4 bases, leaving 6 bases of the junction unmatched. CDR1 and CDR2 from the germline V gene are SQVTM and ANQGSEA. The CDR3 here is CSVGSGGAGTQYF. CDR3 coding DNA: TGCAGCGTTGGGAGCGGGGGGGCCGGTACGCAGTATTTT.

This chain links TRBV29-1 with TRBJ1-2, with unresolved D. V dropped 7 bases and J dropped 6 bases, with 12 bases sitting between them. From germline, CDR1 is SQVTM and CDR2 ANQGSEA. CDR3 length: 11 amino acids. The CDR3 DNA is TGCAGCGGGACCTATTTTGATGGCTACACCTTC. This codes for CSGTYFDGYTF.

The rearrangement uses TRBV6-2 or TRBV6-3 and TRBJ1-2; D not certain. In germline, CDR1 is MNHEY, CDR2 SVGEGT. This CDR3 region has 12 residues. V dropped 7 bases and J dropped 8 bases, with 14 bases sitting between them. CDR3 protein: CASTFTGYGYTF. The CDR3 DNA reads TGTGCCAGCACGTTTACGGGATACGGCTACACCTTC.

This clonotype was counted ten times or more. The chain uses TRBV11-2 and TRBJ2-1; TRBD2 matches at 8 bases. V shed 4 bases, J shed 7 bases, and the junction held 12 bases outside the gene matches. Germline values: CDR1 SGHAT, CDR2 FQNNGV. This CDR3 is built from 16 residues. CDR3 loop: CASSSTGTRRVNEQFF. DNA for the CDR3: TGTGCCAGCAGCTCAACCGGGACTAGGAGGGTGAATGAGCAGTTCTTC.

The table lists this clonotype with many counts. The DNA of the CDR3 is TGTGCCAGCAGCCAAGACAGTTTGAGCTCTGGAAACACCATATATTTT. Translated, it gives CASSQDSLSSGNTIYF. The chain couples TRBV3-1 to TRBJ1-3, with D uncertain. This CDR3 comprises 16 residues. Trimming pared 0 bases from V and 0 bases from J, leaving 9 bases between. The germline gives CDR1 LGHDT, CDR2 YNNKEL (reference sequence).

This sequence joins TRBV20-1 and TRBJ2-4; 8 nucleotides line up with TRBD2. Germline trimming cut 2 bases from V and 6 bases from J; bases unmatched to any gene: 15. The CDR3 loop spans 17 amino acids. CDR1 and CDR2 (germline): DFQATT, SNEGSKA (reference sequence). The CDR3 reads CSARPGDKRGLVNIQYF. CDR3 bases: TGCAGTGCTAGACCCGGCGATAAGCGGGGGTTGGTAAACATTCAGTACTTC.

The V call is TRBV6-2 or TRBV6-3, the J call TRBJ1-5; TRBD1 might be the D (5 bases). This CDR3 is built from 18 residues. Trimming took 4 bases from V and 0 from J, leaving 19 bases between them. Germline lookup yields CDR1 MNHEY and CDR2 SVGEGT. CDR3 in amino acids: CASSSYEAGGSSNQPQHF. The CDR3 DNA is TGTGCCAGCAGTTCCTACGAAGCCGGGGGTAGTAGCAATCAGCCCCAGCATTTT.

This clonotype was picked up many times. The V and J genes are TRBV9 and TRBJ2-1; 9 positions agree with TRBD1. Trimming removed 1 base from V and 9 bases from J; junction bases left unmatched: 5. CDR3 length: 14 residues. Germline assignment: CDR1 SGDLS and CDR2 YYNGEE. The CDR3 DNA reads TGTGCCAGCAGCGTATCTACAGGGGGCCGTGAGCAGTTCTTC. Residues: CASSVSTGGREQFF. The entire variable domain, with the rest obtained from reference TRBV9 and TRBJ2-1, is as follows: DSGVTQTPKHLITATGQRVTLRCSPRSGDLSVYWYQQSLDQGLQFLIQYYNGEERAKGNILERFSAQQFPDLHSELNLSSLELGDSALYFCASSVSTGGREQFFGPGTRLTVL.

There are a few counts of this clonotype. The V and J genes are TRBV18 and TRBJ2-7; unclear D gene. V lost 6 bases to trimming and J lost 4 bases, with 13 bases between them. Germline loops: CDR1 KGHSH, CDR2 LQKENI. The CDR3 sequence is 13 residues long. CDR3 nucleotide sequence: TGTGCCAGCTCCCCCCAAGGCGGATACGAGCAGTACGTC. Residues: CASSPQGGYEQYV.

This clonotype was detected many times. V gene TRBV29-1 combines with J gene TRBJ1-1, with a tentative D call TRBD1 (5 bases). The germline gives CDR1 SQVTM, CDR2 ANQGSEA. The ends were cut back, 7 bases at V and 0 bases at J, with 12 bases in the middle. The CDR3 has 13 amino acids. CDR3 in amino acids: CSALGPMNTEAFF. CDR3 nucleotide sequence: TGCAGCGCCTTGGGACCGATGAACACTGAAGCTTTCTTT.

This clonotype was seen ten or more times. V gene TRBV7-2 combines with J gene TRBJ2-7; D perhaps matches TRBD1 (6 bases). This CDR3 is built from 14 residues. Germline values: CDR1 SGHTA, CDR2 FQGNSA. Trimming removed 5 bases at V and 5 bases at J, with 16 bases between. The CDR3 sequence: CASSTSGEANEQYF. The CDR3 DNA sequence: TGTGCCAGCAGCACCTCAGGGGAAGCCAACGAGCAGTACTTC.

This clonotype was seen a few times. V usage is TRBV7-2 and J usage is TRBJ1-5; no clear D gene. V dropped 5 bases and J dropped 4 bases, with 6 bases sitting between them. Germline CDR1 and CDR2: SGHTA and FQGNSA. This CDR3 is 12 amino acids long. CDR3 sequence (DNA): TGTGCCAGCAGCCAACCAAATCAGCCCCAGCATTTT. Translation: CASSQPNQPQHF.

The chain is built from TRBV20-1 and TRBJ2-1, with D possibly TRBD2 on 6 matching bases. Germline V gene data show CDR1 as DFQATT and CDR2 as SNEGSKA (reference sequence). Trimming stripped 4 bases from V and 3 bases from J, with 16 bases between. The CDR3 contains 15 residues. The CDR3 loop is CSATAGGVDYNEQFF. The CDR3 DNA reads as TGCAGTGCTACAGCCGGGGGAGTGGACTACAATGAGCAGTTCTTC.

The CDR3 DNA sequence: TGTGCCAGCAGCCTTTCCAGTAGCTCCTACAATGAGCAGTTCTTC. Protein: CASSLSSSSYNEQFF. The chain couples TRBV6-4 to TRBJ2-1; D ambiguous. The length of the CDR3 is 15 residues. The germline CDR1 and CDR2 sequences are MRHNA and SNTAGT. The V end was cut by 6 bases, the J end by 0 bases, with 12 bases between.

Of note for this clonotype: One end of the junction varies from germline; a read error may be responsible. V and J are TRBV28 and TRBJ2-1; tentatively, D is TRBD1 (5 bases). The CDR3 has 13 amino acids. Germline loops: CDR1 MDHEN, CDR2 SYDVKM. The CDR3 loop is CASEIPGTAIRVF. DNA of the CDR3: TGTGCCAGCGAAATCCCGGGTACGGCGATCAGGGTCTTC.

The chain carries TRBV4-3 and TRBJ2-5; D unresolved. The CDR3 consists of 16 residues. Germline lookup yields CDR1 LGHNA and CDR2 YSLEER. The ends were cut back, 0 bases at V and 7 bases at J, with 18 bases in the middle. This CDR3 is CASSQDWGISAGTQYF. The CDR3 region has the DNA TGCGCCAGCAGCCAAGACTGGGGTATCTCAGCCGGGACCCAGTACTTC.

The chain uses TRBV11-2 and TRBJ1-6; D ambiguous. V gave up 4 bases and J gave up 6 bases, with 10 bases separating them. There are 14 residues in the CDR3. Germline V gene sequence: CDR1 SGHAT, CDR2 FQNNGV. The CDR3 is CASSSVGINSPLHF. CDR3 coding DNA: TGTGCCAGCAGCTCGGTCGGGATTAATTCACCCCTCCACTTT.

This clonotype was found many times. The CDR3 sequence is CASSQVGKGAFTGELFF. The DNA for the CDR3 is TGTGCCAGCAGCCAAGTCGGAAAGGGGGCTTTCACCGGGGAGCTGTTTTTT. V is TRBV4-2 and J is TRBJ2-2, with 7 nucleotides matching TRBD1. CDR1 LGHNA and CDR2 YNFKEQ come from the germline V gene. V lost 1 base and J lost 4; bases outside the gene matches: 9. This CDR3 region has 17 residues.

This clonotype was seen a few times. V gene TRBV20-1 combines with J gene TRBJ1-1; D gene unclear. This CDR3 spans 14 amino acids. V was clipped by 3 bases and J by 0 bases, with 11 bases between them. Germline V gene sequence: CDR1 DFQATT, CDR2 SNEGSKA (reference sequence). Here the CDR3 reads CSASSSSMNTEAFF. Here the CDR3 DNA reads TGCAGTGCTAGCAGTAGCTCGATGAACACTGAAGCTTTCTTT.

This clonotype has at least ten counts. The V and J genes are TRBV6-4 and TRBJ2-3; D is ambiguous. Trimming took 2 bases from V and 0 from J, leaving 6 bases between them. CDR1 is MRHNA and CDR2 is SNTAGT in the germline V gene. This CDR3 is built from 14 residues. The CDR3 region is CASSDTASTDTQYF. In DNA, the CDR3 is TGTGCCAGCAGTGACACCGCTAGCACAGATACGCAGTATTTT.

This clonotype showed up many times. An end of the junction does not agree with germline; a read error may underlie this. This chain links TRBV7-3 with TRBJ1-1; no reliable D call. Germline V gene sequence: CDR1 SGHTA, CDR2 FQGTGA. The CDR3 is made up of 15 amino acids. CDR3 in DNA: TGTGCCAGCAGCTTAACGGGTGGCGAGAACGCTGAAGCTTTCTTT. Its protein product is CASSLTGGENAEAFF.

The rearrangement links TRBV12-3 or TRBV12-4 to TRBJ1-1, with 7 bases identical to TRBD1. This CDR3 is 14 amino acids long. With V trimmed by 7 bases and J by 5 bases, 10 bases remained unmatched. The CDR3 sequence is CASNPTGIGTEAFF. The CDR3 DNA sequence: TGTGCCAGCAACCCGACAGGGATCGGGACTGAAGCTTTCTTT.

This clonotype was counted ten times or more. The genes are TRBV7-2 and TRBJ1-4; D ambiguous. Germline V CDR1 and CDR2: SGHTA, FQGNSA. V dropped 4 bases and J dropped 8 bases, with 17 bases sitting between them. The CDR3 extends over 15 amino acids. CDR3 sequence reads: CASSSTAVSSEKLFF. The CDR3 bases are TGTGCCAGCAGCTCGACTGCCGTTTCTTCCGAAAAACTGTTTTTT.